This T cell receptor beta chain derives from a study of spatial heterogeneity in lung cancer. Study-wide context: Fewer alpha-chain than beta-chain sequences were consistently detected.

This clonotype has ten or more counts. Noted time point: sample taken at primary tumor resection. Researchers sequenced whole RNA taken from tumor, nontumor lung or frozen PBMC without sorting. The CDR3 extends over 16 amino acids. The germline V gene encodes CDR1 DFQATT and CDR2 SNEGSKA (reference sequence). Deletions cut 0 bases from V and 2 bases from J, with 13 bases between. TCRdb used MiXCR to reprocess the 5' RACE reads, holding one entry per CDR3 protein. The data show around 40,000 distinct CDR3 sequences, with around 5.2% seen just once and roughly 25% held by the top ten. This receptor was obtained from a female donor with early-stage non-small cell lung cancer. This chain connects TRBV20-1 to TRBJ1-4; TRBD1 might be the D (5 bases). The sample here was PBMCs, taken at surgery. The CDR3 here is CSARDVGGTTNEKLFF. The CDR3 coding sequence is TGCAGTGCTAGAGATGTCGGGGGGACTACTAATGAAAAACTGTTTTTT.